This T cell receptor beta chain was profiled in a study of T cells in Graves' hyperthyroidism and ophthalmopathy. Across the whole study: At initial diagnosis, before any treatment had begun, peripheral blood was obtained. Study-level findings and limits: Blood shared most expanded thyroid clonotypes above 0.001.

The CDR3 contains 15 residues. Germline loops: CDR1 SEHNR, CDR2 FQNEAQ (reference sequence). Regions amplified from RNA transcripts were the TCR beta CDR3 regions. The HTBI set primed first-round TCR CDR3 RT-PCR. In TCRdb, the multiplex PCR reads were re-called with MiXCR into one record per CDR3 protein. Among roughly 360,000 distinct CDR3 sequences listed, around an eighth were seen once. Turning to this clonotype: The antigen is undetermined. This may come from a read error, since a much larger clone is one base off.

The chain uses TRBV7-9 and TRBJ1-2; 7 nucleotides agree with TRBD1. The sequence came from a man aged 30 to 45 with Graves' hyperthyroidism that later progressed to Graves' ophthalmopathy. The sample comprised blood. Here the CDR3 reads CAGSPVRTGFYGYTF. The CDR3 DNA reads as TGTGCCGGCAGCCCGGTTAGGACAGGCTTCTATGGCTACACCTTC.